The 13 T cell receptor beta chains below were found in one sample sequenced in a study of T cell responses to AZD1222 COVID-19 vaccine (dated by TCRdb to the early 2020s). Sample time point, as interpreted from the label and publication: baseline before first vaccination. The library was produced with the immunoSEQ multiplex PCR assay. In TCRdb, the immuneACCESS table is reduced to in-frame sequences with V and J assigned. These tables do not hold every clone; where another copy was compared, an unresolved V gene accounts for under half, and the others remain unexplained. In all, the sample holds 120,000 to 150,000 clones, and under 95% of those were seen once. 5.1% of the sample is taken by the ten largest. This material consisted of peripheral blood, taken on day 0 of AZD1222 vaccination. The receptor source for this set is an adult in good health.

The V and J genes are TRBV5-1 and TRBJ1-2, with D possibly TRBD1 on 5 matching bases. This CDR3 spans 12 amino acids. The V gene's germline CDR1 is SGHRS and CDR2 YFSETQ. Trimming shortened V by 2 bases and J by 4 bases, and 6 bases separated the two germline ends. In nucleotides, the CDR3 is TGCGCCAGCAGCTTCGACAGCTATGGCTACACCTTC. It specifies CASSFDSYGYTF.

This chain joins TRBV7-2 and TRBJ1-2; 10 bases match TRBD1. Trimming took 1 base from V and 4 from J; bases not matched to a gene: 9. The CDR3 runs to 17 residues. The germline gives CDR1 SGHTA, CDR2 FQGNSA. The CDR3 DNA follows: TGTGCCAGCAGCTTAGAAGGATGGGGGACAGGGGTCTATGGCTACACCTTC. Encoded protein: CASSLEGWGTGVYGYTF.

Remarks on this clone: Other DNA sequences in this specimen translate into the identical CDR3. This sequence joins TRBV7-2 and TRBJ1-1; D uncertain. With 3 bases removed from V and 2 bases from J, the gap between germline ends came to 7 bases. The CDR3 is made up of 13 amino acids. Germline V gives CDR1 SGHTA, CDR2 FQGNSA. For the CDR3, the DNA is TGTGCCAGCAGCTTCGGTGGTAACACTGAAGCTTTCTTT. Translating it yields CASSFGGNTEAFF.

V gene TRBV29-1 combines with J gene TRBJ2-1; D not certain. Germline CDR1 SQVTM, CDR2 ANQGSEA. This CDR3 comprises 17 residues. V was trimmed by 2 bases and J by 2 bases, leaving 19 bases between them. The CDR3: CSVELPWVAETYNEQFF. The DNA of the CDR3 is TGCAGCGTTGAACTCCCTTGGGTAGCAGAAACCTACAATGAGCAGTTCTTC.

This chain uses TRBV2 with TRBJ2-1, with 10 bases fitting TRBD1. CDR1 is SNHLY, CDR2 FYNNEI, per germline. The CDR3 loop spans 15 amino acids. V dropped 3 bases and J dropped 6; count of bases not matched to a gene: 5. The CDR3 sequence is CASSDRTGGFNEQFF. In DNA, the CDR3 is TGTGCCAGCAGTGATAGGACAGGGGGATTCAATGAGCAGTTCTTC.

This clone was detected once. V and J are TRBV21-1 and TRBJ2-5. TRBV21-1 is termed a pseudogene. The CDR3 contains 17 residues. The CDR3 DNA follows: TGTGCCAGCAGCAAAGTGGAAGGGCGGACCGATCAAGAGACCCAGTACTTC. Translating it yields CASSKVEGRTDQETQYF.

The V call is TRBV7-6, the J call TRBJ1-1; D possibly corresponds to TRBD1 (5 bases). Germline CDR1 and CDR2: SGHVS and FNYEAQ. The V and J ends lost 4 bases and 0 bases respectively, with 15 bases between them. CDR3 size: 16 residues. The CDR3 DNA is TGTGCCAGCAGCTGGCCCGGGGGAGGCTTGAACACTGAAGCTTTCTTT. Protein: CASSWPGGGLNTEAFF.

As to this clone: Other DNA sequences in the sample encode the same CDR3. V is TRBV5-6 and J is TRBJ2-3; no firm D call. This CDR3 is 13 amino acids long. The V and J ends lost 2 bases and 0 bases respectively, with 4 bases between them. CDR1 SGHDT and CDR2 YYEEEE come from the germline V gene. CDR3 loop: CASSLGSTDTQYF. As DNA, the CDR3 is TGTGCCAGCAGCTTAGGGAGCACAGATACGCAGTATTTT.

The V and J genes are TRBV10-3 and TRBJ2-2, with 10 bases matching TRBD2. The CDR3 sequence is 15 residues long. The germline CDR1 and CDR2 sequences are ENHRY and SYGVKD. V trimming: 2 bases; J trimming: 7 bases; junction bases outside the gene matches: 4. CDR3 sequence: CAISEASGRGGELFF. The CDR3 DNA is TGTGCCATCAGTGAGGCTAGCGGGAGAGGCGGGGAGCTGTTTTTT.

The chain is built from TRBV6-6 and TRBJ2-7, with D possibly matching TRBD2 (5 bases). Trimming took off 7 bases at V and 2 bases at J, with 15 bases between the two ends. This CDR3 spans 14 amino acids. Germline values: CDR1 MNHNY, CDR2 SVGAGI (reference sequence). DNA of the CDR3: TGTGCCAGCAAAAGGGAGACCGATACCTACGAGCAGTACTTC. Amino acids: CASKRETDTYEQYF.

The chain joins TRBV2 to TRBJ2-7; tentatively, D is TRBD1 or TRBD2 (5 bases each). Trimming took 6 bases from V and 5 from J, leaving 17 bases between them. The CDR3 length is 14 residues. Germline CDR1 reads SNHLY; CDR2 reads FYNNEI. The CDR3 reads CASRGRHLSDEQYF. Here the CDR3 DNA reads TGTGCCAGCAGGGGACGGCACTTATCCGACGAGCAGTACTTC.

In its sample, this clone was seen once. The V and J genes are TRBV10-3 and TRBJ2-7; possibly TRBD1 or TRBD2 for D (7 bases each). The CDR3 is 19 amino acids. Trimming removed 5 bases from V and 0 bases from J, with 26 bases in between. CDR1 is ENHRY, CDR2 SYGVKD, per germline. CDR3 sequence: CAISRRGRETSEISYEQYF. The CDR3 nucleotides are TGTGCCATCAGTAGGAGGGGGCGCGAAACTAGCGAGATCTCCTACGAGCAGTACTTC.

The rearrangement joins TRBV5-6 to TRBJ1-6, with a tentative D call TRBD1 (6 bases). The CDR3 runs 15 residues. Trimming removed 4 bases from V and 6 bases from J, with 14 bases in between. Germline lookup yields CDR1 SGHDT and CDR2 YYEEEE. The CDR3 DNA sequence: TGTGCCAGCAGCCGCCTACAGGGAGTTAATTCACCCCTCCACTTT. It codes for CASSRLQGVNSPLHF.